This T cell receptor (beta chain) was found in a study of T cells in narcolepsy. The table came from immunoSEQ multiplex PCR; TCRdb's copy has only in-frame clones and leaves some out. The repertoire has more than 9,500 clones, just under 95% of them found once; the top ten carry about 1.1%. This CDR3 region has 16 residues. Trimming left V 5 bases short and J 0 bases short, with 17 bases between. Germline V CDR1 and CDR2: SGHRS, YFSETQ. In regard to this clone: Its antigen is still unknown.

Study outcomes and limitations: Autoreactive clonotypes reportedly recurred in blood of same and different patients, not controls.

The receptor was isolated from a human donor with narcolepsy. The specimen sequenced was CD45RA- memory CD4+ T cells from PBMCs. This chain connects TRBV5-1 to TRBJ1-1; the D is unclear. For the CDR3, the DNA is TGCGCCAGCAGACCAAGACTCGCTCAGATGAACACTGAAGCTTTCTTT. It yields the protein CASRPRLAQMNTEAFF.